Detailed here is one T cell receptor (beta chain). The data belong to a study of blood T cell repertoires in COVID-19. CDR1 is MNHEY and CDR2 is SVGEGT in the germline V gene. Deletions cut 3 bases from V and 0 bases from J, with 8 bases between. The CDR3 consists of 15 residues. Profiled with immunoSEQ multiplex PCR; TCRdb holds only in-frame clones, not every one. The sample carries about 350,000 clones, 80% to 90% recorded once. The sample consisted of peripheral blood. The chain has TRBV6-2 or TRBV6-3 and TRBJ1-4; D is unresolved. This receptor was obtained from a woman between 45 and 65 years old with COVID-19, enrolled during active disease. CDR3 in amino acids: CASSYPRTTNEKLFF. CDR3 nucleotides: TGTGCCAGCAGTTATCCGCGAACAACTAATGAAAAACTGTTTTTT.